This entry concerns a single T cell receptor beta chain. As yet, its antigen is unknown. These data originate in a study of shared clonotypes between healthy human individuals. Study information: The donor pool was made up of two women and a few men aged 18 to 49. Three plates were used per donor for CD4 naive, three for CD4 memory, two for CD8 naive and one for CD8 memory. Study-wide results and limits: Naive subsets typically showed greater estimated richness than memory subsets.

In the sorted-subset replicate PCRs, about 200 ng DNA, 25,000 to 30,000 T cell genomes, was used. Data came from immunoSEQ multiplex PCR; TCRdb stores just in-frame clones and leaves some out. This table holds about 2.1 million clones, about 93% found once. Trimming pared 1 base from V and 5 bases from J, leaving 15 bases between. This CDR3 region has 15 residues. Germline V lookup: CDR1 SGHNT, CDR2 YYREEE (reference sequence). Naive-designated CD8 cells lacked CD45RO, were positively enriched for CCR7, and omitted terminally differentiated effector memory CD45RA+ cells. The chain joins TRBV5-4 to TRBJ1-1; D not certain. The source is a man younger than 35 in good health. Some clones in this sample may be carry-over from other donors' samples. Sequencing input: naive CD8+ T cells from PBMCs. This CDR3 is CASSLFGELITEAFF. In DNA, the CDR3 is TGTGCCAGCAGCTTGTTTGGGGAGTTGATAACTGAAGCTTTCTTT.